This T cell receptor beta chain stems from a study of PD-L1 blockade in urothelial cancer. Repertoires were generated with immunoSEQ multiplex PCR, while TCRdb's copy carries only in-frame clones and drops some. The sample has approximately 71,000 clones, about 83% seen once; the top ten hold approximately 9.2%. The germline V gene encodes CDR1 MNHNS and CDR2 SASEGT. CDR3 size: 15 residues. V was pared by 3 bases and J by 0 bases, with 9 bases between. Time point described: pretreatment peripheral blood. The sequences come from PBMCs, collected around atezolizumab (anti-PD-L1) treatment. This TCR came from an older woman with urothelial cancer. The chain couples TRBV6-1 to TRBJ1-5; no clear D. The CDR3 nucleotides read TGTGCCAGCAGTGACCTACTCTATAGCAATCAGCCCCAGCATTTT. It yields the protein CASSDLLYSNQPQHF.